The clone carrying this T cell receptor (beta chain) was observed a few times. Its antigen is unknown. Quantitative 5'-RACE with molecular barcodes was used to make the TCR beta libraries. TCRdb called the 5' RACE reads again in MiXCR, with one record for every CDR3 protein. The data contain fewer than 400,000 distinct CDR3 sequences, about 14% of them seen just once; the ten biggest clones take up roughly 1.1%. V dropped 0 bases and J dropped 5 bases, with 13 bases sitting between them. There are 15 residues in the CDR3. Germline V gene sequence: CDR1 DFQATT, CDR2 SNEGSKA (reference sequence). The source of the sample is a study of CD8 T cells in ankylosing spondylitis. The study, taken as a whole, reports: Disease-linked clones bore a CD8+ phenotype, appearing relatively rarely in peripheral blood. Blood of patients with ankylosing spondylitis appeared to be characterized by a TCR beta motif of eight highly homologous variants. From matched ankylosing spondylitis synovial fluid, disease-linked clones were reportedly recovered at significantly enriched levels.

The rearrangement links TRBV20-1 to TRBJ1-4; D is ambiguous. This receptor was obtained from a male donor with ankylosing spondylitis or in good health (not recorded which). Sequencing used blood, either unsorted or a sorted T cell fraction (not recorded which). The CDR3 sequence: CSARDPAGENEKLFF. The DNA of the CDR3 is TGCAGTGCTAGAGATCCGGCGGGAGAAAATGAAAAACTGTTTTTT.